A selection of T cell receptor beta chains follows, all from one sample in a study of beta chain features in type 1 diabetes. TCRdb's copy holds only in-frame clones and misses some; the assay was immunoSEQ multiplex PCR. The sample includes about 250,000 clones, 11% of them seen just once. Material: naive CD4+ T cells from blood. The receptors come from a man aged 25-45 years with type 1 diabetes. The CDR3 runs from the conserved cysteine through the conserved F or W. The order of the fields is clone size, V gene, D gene, J gene, CDR3 protein, CDR3 DNA. The D gene is left open where the match is weak. Rows give clone size only sometimes, using once, few, many, or a class for an expanded clone.

clone size: few; V gene: TRBV9; D gene: NA; J gene: TRBJ2-3; CDR3 protein: CASSPLSTDTQYF; CDR3 DNA: TGTGCCAGCAGCCCCCTTTCCACAGATACGCAGTATTTT
clone size: few; V gene: TRBV7-3; D gene: NA; J gene: TRBJ2-5; CDR3 protein: CASSPGGGRRETQYF; CDR3 DNA: TGTGCCAGCAGCCCAGGCGGGGGCCGGCGGGAGACCCAGTACTTC
clone size: few; V gene: TRBV7-2; D gene: TRBD1; J gene: TRBJ2-7; CDR3 protein: CASSLVPRTGGSAYEQYF; CDR3 DNA: TGTGCCAGCAGCTTAGTTCCCCGGACAGGGGGCAGCGCCTACGAGCAGTACTTC
clone size: NA; V gene: TRBV9; D gene: NA; J gene: TRBJ2-5; CDR3 protein: CASSVDGQETQYF; CDR3 DNA: TGTGCCAGCAGCGTAGACGGCCAAGAGACCCAGTACTTC
clone size: few; V gene: TRBV5-4; D gene: TRBD1; J gene: TRBJ2-1; CDR3 protein: CASSMDRALYNEQFF; CDR3 DNA: TGTGCCAGCAGCATGGACAGGGCCCTCTACAATGAGCAGTTCTTC
clone size: NA; V gene: TRBV4-2; D gene: TRBD2; J gene: TRBJ2-5; CDR3 protein: CASSRKGSGGGETQYF; CDR3 DNA: TGTGCCAGCAGCCGAAAGGGCAGCGGGGGGGGAGAGACCCAGTACTTC
clone size: few; V gene: TRBV18; D gene: TRBD1; J gene: TRBJ2-5; CDR3 protein: CASSPRGTGGGETQYF; CDR3 DNA: TGTGCCAGCTCACCTAGAGGGACAGGCGGAGGAGAGACCCAGTACTTC
clone size: NA; V gene: TRBV11-2; D gene: TRBD1; J gene: TRBJ1-6; CDR3 protein: CASSLVAGGSPLHF; CDR3 DNA: TGTGCCAGCAGCTTAGTGGCAGGGGGTTCACCCCTCCACTTT
clone size: few; V gene: TRBV5-1; D gene: TRBD2; J gene: TRBJ2-1; CDR3 protein: CASSLRQLVTSGGFNEQFF; CDR3 DNA: TGCGCCAGCAGCTTACGCCAGTTAGTGACTAGCGGGGGGTTCAATGAGCAGTTCTTC
clone size: NA; V gene: TRBV14; D gene: NA; J gene: TRBJ2-1; CDR3 protein: CASSPWGYEQFF; CDR3 DNA: TGTGCCAGCAGCCCCTGGGGCTATGAGCAGTTCTTC
clone size: NA; V gene: TRBV18; D gene: NA; J gene: TRBJ1-6; CDR3 protein: CASARDSPLHF; CDR3 DNA: TGTGCCAGCGCTCGGGATTCACCCCTCCACTTT
clone size: few; V gene: TRBV7-2; D gene: NA; J gene: TRBJ2-7; CDR3 protein: CASSFSHRDEQYF; CDR3 DNA: TGTGCCAGCAGCTTTAGCCACAGGGACGAGCAGTACTTC
clone size: few; V gene: TRBV11-1; D gene: TRBD2; J gene: TRBJ2-1; CDR3 protein: CASSLGLAGGNEQFF; CDR3 DNA: TGTGCCAGCAGCTTGGGACTAGCGGGGGGCAATGAGCAGTTCTTC
clone size: NA; V gene: TRBV30; D gene: TRBD1; J gene: TRBJ2-5; CDR3 protein: CAWTRDRVGETQYF; CDR3 DNA: TGTGCCTGGACGCGGGACAGGGTGGGAGAGACCCAGTACTTC
clone size: NA; V gene: TRBV2; D gene: TRBD2; J gene: TRBJ2-1; CDR3 protein: CASSGGYNEQFF; CDR3 DNA: TGTGCCAGCAGCGGGGGGTACAATGAGCAGTTCTTC
clone size: few; V gene: TRBV30; D gene: NA; J gene: TRBJ1-5; CDR3 protein: CAWSGNNQPQHF; CDR3 DNA: TGTGCCTGGAGTGGTAACAATCAGCCCCAGCATTTT
clone size: NA; V gene: TRBV5-1; D gene: TRBD1; J gene: TRBJ2-3; CDR3 protein: CASSPRTGRTDTQYF; CDR3 DNA: TGCGCCAGCAGCCCGAGGACAGGCAGAACAGATACGCAGTATTTT
clone size: few; V gene: TRBV10-3; D gene: NA; J gene: TRBJ2-7; CDR3 protein: CAISPHGQLSSYEQYF; CDR3 DNA: TGTGCCATCAGCCCACACGGACAGTTGAGCTCCTACGAGCAGTACTTC
clone size: few; V gene: TRBV9; D gene: NA; J gene: TRBJ2-3; CDR3 protein: CASSGGGGQHTQYF; CDR3 DNA: TGTGCCAGCAGCGGTGGGGGGGGGCAGCATACGCAGTATTTT
clone size: NA; V gene: TRBV7-9; D gene: TRBD2; J gene: TRBJ2-3; CDR3 protein: CASRFSGGPTDTQYF; CDR3 DNA: TGTGCCAGCAGATTTAGCGGGGGGCCCACAGATACGCAGTATTTT
clone size: few; V gene: TRBV7-2; D gene: NA; J gene: TRBJ1-6; CDR3 protein: CASSPSGSPLHF; CDR3 DNA: TGTGCCAGCAGCCCGAGTGGTTCACCCCTCCACTTT
clone size: few; V gene: TRBV5-1; D gene: NA; J gene: TRBJ2-5; CDR3 protein: CASSLDPLTETQYF; CDR3 DNA: TGCGCCAGCAGCCTGGATCCTCTTACTGAGACCCAGTACTTC
clone size: few; V gene: TRBV5-6; D gene: NA; J gene: TRBJ2-4; CDR3 protein: CASSLEWEDIQYF; CDR3 DNA: TGTGCCAGCAGCTTGGAGTGGGAGGACATTCAGTACTTC
clone size: NA; V gene: TRBV7-9; D gene: TRBD1; J gene: TRBJ1-1; CDR3 protein: CASSSQQGVAEAFF; CDR3 DNA: TGTGCCAGCAGCTCACAACAGGGGGTCGCTGAAGCTTTCTTT
clone size: few; V gene: TRBV2; D gene: TRBD1; J gene: TRBJ1-6; CDR3 protein: CASTVQGNSPLHF; CDR3 DNA: TGTGCCAGCACGGTACAGGGGAATTCACCCCTCCACTTT
clone size: few; V gene: TRBV20-1; D gene: TRBD2; J gene: TRBJ2-1; CDR3 protein: CSASLAGAQFF; CDR3 DNA: TGCAGTGCTAGTCTAGCGGGGGCGCAGTTCTTC
clone size: NA; V gene: TRBV9; D gene: NA; J gene: TRBJ2-1; CDR3 protein: CASSVEPAPGDEQFF; CDR3 DNA: TGTGCCAGCAGCGTAGAACCCGCCCCGGGAGATGAGCAGTTCTTC
clone size: few; V gene: TRBV18; D gene: NA; J gene: TRBJ1-5; CDR3 protein: CASSQGSNQPQHF; CDR3 DNA: TGTGCCAGCTCCCAGGGAAGCAATCAGCCCCAGCATTTT
clone size: NA; V gene: TRBV30; D gene: NA; J gene: TRBJ2-5; CDR3 protein: CAWSPGFSGTQYF; CDR3 DNA: TGTGCCTGGAGTCCGGGGTTTTCGGGGACCCAGTACTTC
clone size: NA; V gene: TRBV5-4; D gene: NA; J gene: TRBJ2-7; CDR3 protein: CASSRDNYEQYF; CDR3 DNA: TGTGCCAGCAGCCGCGACAACTACGAGCAGTACTTC
clone size: NA; V gene: TRBV5-1; D gene: NA; J gene: TRBJ2-7; CDR3 protein: CASSPHRVQYEQYF; CDR3 DNA: TGCGCCAGCAGCCCGCACAGAGTACAATACGAGCAGTACTTC
clone size: few; V gene: TRBV15; D gene: NA; J gene: TRBJ1-4; CDR3 protein: CATSRDKARGEKLFF; CDR3 DNA: TGTGCCACCAGCAGAGATAAGGCCCGGGGTGAAAAACTGTTTTTT
clone size: few; V gene: TRBV4-3; D gene: TRBD1; J gene: TRBJ2-2; CDR3 protein: CASSQELRHRGTGELFF; CDR3 DNA: TGCGCCAGCAGCCAAGAACTCCGGCACAGGGGAACCGGGGAGCTGTTTTTT
clone size: NA; V gene: TRBV7-2; D gene: NA; J gene: TRBJ2-3; CDR3 protein: CASSLGGADTQYF; CDR3 DNA: TGTGCCAGCAGCTTAGGAGGCGCAGATACGCAGTATTTT
clone size: NA; V gene: TRBV28; D gene: TRBD2; J gene: TRBJ2-7; CDR3 protein: CASGGDGYGHEQYF; CDR3 DNA: TGTGCCAGCGGGGGGGACGGGTATGGTCACGAGCAGTACTTC
clone size: NA; V gene: TRBV2; D gene: NA; J gene: TRBJ1-6; CDR3 protein: CASSGRIYNSPLHF; CDR3 DNA: TGTGCCAGCAGCGGGAGGATCTATAATTCACCCCTCCACTTT
clone size: NA; V gene: TRBV2; D gene: TRBD2; J gene: TRBJ2-1; CDR3 protein: CASSGLDAWSYNEQFF; CDR3 DNA: TGTGCCAGCAGCGGACTAGACGCTTGGAGTTACAATGAGCAGTTCTTC
clone size: NA; V gene: TRBV15; D gene: NA; J gene: TRBJ1-6; CDR3 protein: CATSRDLDSNSPLHF; CDR3 DNA: TGTGCCACCAGCAGAGATTTGGACAGTAATTCACCCCTCCACTTT
clone size: few; V gene: TRBV4-3; D gene: NA; J gene: TRBJ2-3; CDR3 protein: CASSGRGHSTDTQYF; CDR3 DNA: TGCGCCAGCAGCGGTAGAGGGCATAGCACAGATACGCAGTATTTT
clone size: NA; V gene: TRBV4-1; D gene: NA; J gene: TRBJ2-1; CDR3 protein: CASSQEGPSLSYNEQFF; CDR3 DNA: TGCGCCAGCAGCCAAGAAGGGCCTAGCCTCTCCTACAATGAGCAGTTCTTC
clone size: NA; V gene: TRBV7-6; D gene: TRBD2; J gene: TRBJ2-3; CDR3 protein: CASSLLVSGGSTDTQYF; CDR3 DNA: TGTGCCAGCAGCTTATTGGTTAGCGGGGGGAGCACAGATACGCAGTATTTT
clone size: few; V gene: TRBV6-6; D gene: NA; J gene: TRBJ1-2; CDR3 protein: CASSYSPEAYGYTF; CDR3 DNA: TGTGCCAGCAGTTACTCCCCGGAGGCGTATGGCTACACCTTC
clone size: few; V gene: TRBV5-1; D gene: TRBD2; J gene: TRBJ2-1; CDR3 protein: CASSFLAGGPGNEQFF; CDR3 DNA: TGCGCCAGCAGCTTTTTAGCGGGGGGGCCGGGGAATGAGCAGTTCTTC
clone size: few; V gene: TRBV4-1; D gene: NA; J gene: TRBJ2-5; CDR3 protein: CASSQDPAEETQYF; CDR3 DNA: TGCGCCAGCAGCCAAGATCCCGCGGAAGAGACCCAGTACTTC
clone size: few; V gene: TRBV5-4; D gene: TRBD2; J gene: TRBJ2-7; CDR3 protein: CASSPGGGGRISYEQYF; CDR3 DNA: TGTGCCAGCAGCCCTGGGGGCGGGGGGCGGATCTCCTACGAGCAGTACTTC
clone size: few; V gene: TRBV28; D gene: NA; J gene: TRBJ1-1; CDR3 protein: CASRAGGTEAFF; CDR3 DNA: TGTGCCAGCAGGGCCGGGGGAACTGAAGCTTTCTTT
clone size: NA; V gene: TRBV9; D gene: TRBD1; J gene: TRBJ2-4; CDR3 protein: CASSPGGTGEWGNIQYF; CDR3 DNA: TGTGCCAGCAGTCCGGGAGGGACAGGGGAATGGGGAAACATTCAGTACTTC